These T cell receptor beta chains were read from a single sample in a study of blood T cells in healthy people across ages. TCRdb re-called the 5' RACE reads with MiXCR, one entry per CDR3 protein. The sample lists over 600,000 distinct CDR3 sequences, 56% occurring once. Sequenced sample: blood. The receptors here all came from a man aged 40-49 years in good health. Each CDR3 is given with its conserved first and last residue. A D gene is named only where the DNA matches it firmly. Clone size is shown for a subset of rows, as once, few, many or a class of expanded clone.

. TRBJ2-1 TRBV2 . CASRVGDNYNEQFF TGTGCCAGCAGAGTAGGAGATAACTACAATGAGCAGTTCTTC
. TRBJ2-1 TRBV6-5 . CASSYTTQPGQETQFF TGTGCCAGCAGTTACACGACTCAGCCCGGGCAAGAGACCCAGTTCTTC
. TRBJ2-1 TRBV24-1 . CATLSKYNEQFF TGTGCCACCCTTAGCAAGTACAATGAGCAGTTCTTC
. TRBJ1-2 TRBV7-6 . CASSLFGGDGYTF TGTGCCAGCAGCTTATTCGGGGGGGATGGCTACACCTTC
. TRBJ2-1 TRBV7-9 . CASSLLPTENEQFF TGTGCCAGCAGCCTCCTCCCAACAGAAAATGAGCAGTTCTTC
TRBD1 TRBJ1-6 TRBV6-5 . CASTKRQGGNSPLHF TGTGCCAGCACCAAGAGACAGGGCGGTAATTCACCCCTCCACTTT
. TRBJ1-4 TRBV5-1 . CASSFTPLGATNEKLSF TGCGCCAGTAGCTTCACCCCTTTGGGGGCAACTAATGAAAAACTGTCTTTT
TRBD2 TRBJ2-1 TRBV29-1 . CSVGGLAGVFYNEQFF TGCAGCGTTGGAGGACTAGCGGGAGTATTTTACAATGAGCAGTTCTTC
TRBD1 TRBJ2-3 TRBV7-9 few CASSMQTGTGAPTQYF TGTGCCAGCAGCATGCAGACCGGGACAGGCGCCCCTACGCAGTATTTT
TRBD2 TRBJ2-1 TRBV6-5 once CASNPGLGYNEQFF TGTGCCAGCAACCCGGGACTAGGGTACAATGAGCAGTTCTTC
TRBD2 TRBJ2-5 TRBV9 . CASSVVTSGGGETQYF TGTGCCAGCAGCGTAGTAACTAGCGGGGGAGGAGAGACCCAGTACTTC
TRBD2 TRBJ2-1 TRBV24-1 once CATSAGGLAGGPGEQFF TGTGCCACCAGTGCCGGAGGACTAGCGGGAGGGCCGGGTGAGCAGTTCTTC
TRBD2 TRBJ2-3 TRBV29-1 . CSALLAASTDTRYF TGCAGCGCCTTGCTAGCGGCTAGCACAGATACGCGGTATTTT
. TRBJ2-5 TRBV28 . CASTNPAGLGGTQYF TGTGCCAGCACCAACCCCGCAGGTCTGGGTGGGACCCAGTACTTC
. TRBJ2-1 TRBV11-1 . CASSLNLRAGGEQFF TGTGCCAGCAGCTTAAATCTCAGAGCGGGTGGTGAGCAGTTCTTC
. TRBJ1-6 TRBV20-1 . CSARVAREDSPLHF TGCAGTGCTAGAGTGGCCAGGGAGGATTCACCCCTCCACTTT
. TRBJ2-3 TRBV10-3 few CAISAEGPSTDTQYF TGTGCCATCAGCGCCGAAGGGCCTAGCACAGATACGCAGTATTTT
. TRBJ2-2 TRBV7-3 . CASSPVGTKNTGELFF TGTGCCAGCAGCCCTGTAGGGACAAAAAACACCGGGGAGCTGTTTTTT
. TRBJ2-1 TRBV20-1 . CSAQVGARDNEQFF TGCAGTGCACAAGTGGGGGCTCGGGACAATGAGCAGTTCTTC
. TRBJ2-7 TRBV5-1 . CASSKGTGDRNRRSYEQYF TGCGCCAGCAGCAAGGGGACGGGGGATCGAAATAGGAGGTCCTACGAGCAGTACTTC
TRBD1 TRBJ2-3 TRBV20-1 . CSATSRGQGVTDTQYF TGCAGTGCTACCAGCCGGGGACAGGGGGTCACAGATACGCAGTATTTT
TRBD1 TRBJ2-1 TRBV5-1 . CASSLGQGYDNEQFF TGCGCCAGCAGCTTAGGACAGGGTTACGACAATGAGCAGTTCTTC
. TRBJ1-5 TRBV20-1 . CSARDRTNQPQHF TGCAGTGCTAGAGATCGAACGAATCAGCCCCAGCATTTT
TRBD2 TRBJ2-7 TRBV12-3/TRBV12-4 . CASSSPAGSSCEQYF TGTGCCAGCAGTTCGCCAGCGGGATCGTCCTGCGAGCAGTACTTC
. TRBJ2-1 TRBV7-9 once CASSYPTPRDGGVRVNEQFF TGTGCCAGCAGTTACCCGACCCCCCGGGACGGCGGGGTTCGGGTGAATGAGCAGTTCTTC
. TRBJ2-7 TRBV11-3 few CASSSQRDGSSYEQYF TGTGCCAGCAGCTCCCAAAGGGACGGAAGCTCCTACGAGCAGTACTTC
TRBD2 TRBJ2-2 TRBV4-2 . CASSHQPGEGTGELFF TGTGCCAGCAGCCATCAACCGGGGGAGGGCACCGGGGAGCTGTTTTTT
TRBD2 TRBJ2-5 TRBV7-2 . CASSLQLAGGLQTQYF TGTGCCAGCAGCTTACAATTAGCGGGGGGGCTTCAGACCCAGTACTTC
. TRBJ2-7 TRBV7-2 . CASILILEAQYF TGTGCCAGCATCTTAATTCTAGAGGCCCAGTACTTC
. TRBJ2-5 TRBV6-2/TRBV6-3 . CASGDIQYF TGTGCCAGCGGCGACATCCAGTACTTC
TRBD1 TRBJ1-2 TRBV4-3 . CASSQEWDRSVSVYGYTF TGCGCCAGCAGCCAGGAGTGGGACAGGAGTGTATCGGTCTATGGCTACACCTTC
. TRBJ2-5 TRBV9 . CASSALRGGQETQYF TGTGCCAGCAGCGCTCTTCGGGGAGGTCAAGAGACCCAGTACTTC
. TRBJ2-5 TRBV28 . CASSLNRAQETQYF TGTGCCAGCAGTTTGAACAGGGCTCAAGAGACCCAGTACTTC
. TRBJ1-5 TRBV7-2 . CASSPGQTGPGGNQPQHF TGTGCCAGCAGCCCCGGGCAGACAGGCCCAGGGGGCAATCAGCCCCAGCATTTT
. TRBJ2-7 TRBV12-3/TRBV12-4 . CASSDSGYEQYF TGTGCCAGCAGTGATAGCGGCTACGAGCAGTACTTC
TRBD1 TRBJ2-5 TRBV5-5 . CASSPGDRAYQETQYF TGTGCCAGCAGCCCAGGGGACAGGGCGTACCAAGAGACCCAGTACTTC
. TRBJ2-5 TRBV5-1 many CASSFDRGLQETQYF TGCGCCAGCAGCTTCGACAGGGGACTACAAGAGACCCAGTACTTC
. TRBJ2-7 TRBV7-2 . CASSPYSRPSSYNEQYF TGTGCCAGCAGCCCCTATAGCCGTCCAAGCTCCTACAATGAGCAGTACTTC
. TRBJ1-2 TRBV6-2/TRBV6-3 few CASSYGPRGLDGYTF TGTGCCAGCAGTTACGGACCCCGAGGGCTCGACGGCTACACCTTC
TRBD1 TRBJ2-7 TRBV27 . CASSFKVEQGWEQYF TGTGCCAGCAGTTTCAAAGTCGAACAGGGGTGGGAGCAGTACTTC
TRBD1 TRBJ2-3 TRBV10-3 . CAIRAGQGVDTRYF TGTGCCATCAGAGCCGGACAGGGGGTTGATACGCGGTATTTT
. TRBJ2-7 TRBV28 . CASSLLVEEQYF TGTGCCAGCAGTTTATTGGTGGAAGAGCAGTACTTC
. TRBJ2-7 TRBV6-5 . CASGEDGGPGAQYF TGTGCCAGCGGCGAAGACGGGGGGCCAGGGGCCCAGTACTTC
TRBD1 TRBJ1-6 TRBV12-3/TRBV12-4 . CASSLRTGASPLHF TGTGCCAGCAGTTTAAGGACAGGGGCATCACCCCTCCACTTT
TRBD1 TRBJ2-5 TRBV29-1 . CSVEDRRGLQETQYF TGCAGCGTTGAAGATCGAAGGGGGCTCCAAGAGACCCAGTACTTC
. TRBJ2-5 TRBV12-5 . CASGLVPGAKETQYF TGTGCTAGTGGTTTGGTACCAGGGGCGAAGGAGACCCAGTACTTC
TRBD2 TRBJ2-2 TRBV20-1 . CSSTDGTSGGDAGELFF TGCAGTTCCACCGACGGGACTAGCGGGGGGGACGCCGGGGAGCTGTTTTTT
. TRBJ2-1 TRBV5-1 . CASSLEERHFAYNEQFF TGCGCCAGCAGCTTGGAGGAGAGACATTTCGCCTACAATGAGCAGTTCTTC
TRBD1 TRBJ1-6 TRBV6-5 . CASSYGGQGGSPLHF TGTGCCAGCAGTTACGGGGGACAGGGAGGCTCACCCCTCCACTTT
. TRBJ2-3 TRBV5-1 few CASTSGTDTQYF TGCGCCAGCACTTCTGGCACAGATACGCAGTATTTT
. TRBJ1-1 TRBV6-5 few CASSFGGLDTEAFF TGTGCCAGCAGTTTCGGGGGTTTGGACACTGAAGCTTTCTTT
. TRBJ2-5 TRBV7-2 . CASSLSAVQRRETQYF TGTGCCAGCAGCTTATCGGCGGTCCAAAGGCGTGAGACCCAGTACTTC
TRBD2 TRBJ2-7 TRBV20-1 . CSAPVSGSDEQYF TGCAGTGCTCCTGTGAGCGGGAGCGACGAGCAGTACTTC
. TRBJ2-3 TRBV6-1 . CASTVFRQDTQYF TGTGCCAGCACGGTTTTCAGGCAAGATACGCAGTATTTT
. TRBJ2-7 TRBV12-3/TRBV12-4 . CASSVTGYEQYF TGTGCCAGCAGTGTCACAGGTTACGAGCAGTACTTC
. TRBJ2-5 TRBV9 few CASSVRGQGLVETQYF TGTGCCAGCAGCGTACGGGGGCAGGGGTTGGTAGAGACCCAGTACTTC
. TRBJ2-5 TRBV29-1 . CSVVRGSGNEQYF TGCAGCGTTGTTAGGGGGTCGGGGAATGAGCAGTACTTC
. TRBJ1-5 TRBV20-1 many CSARPGSGDQPQHF TGCAGTGCCAGACCAGGTTCAGGGGACCAGCCCCAGCATTTT
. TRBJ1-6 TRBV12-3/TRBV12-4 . CASSPLHPNSPLHF TGTGCCAGCAGTCCGCTACACCCCAATTCACCCCTCCACTTT